The 17 T cell receptor beta chains listed next were all sequenced from one sample in a study of CD8+CD57+ T cells in acquired aplastic anemia. TCR beta VDJ combinations and CDR3 sequences were profiled from genomic DNA. A single record per CDR3 protein comes from TCRdb applying MiXCR to the reads. The sample holds more than 95,000 distinct CDR3 sequences, roughly 40% seen once. For sequencing, patients were chosen who had shown expansion of CD8+CD57+ cells by flow cytometry. Specimen: sorted CD4+, CD8+, or CD8+CD57+ T cells (not recorded which) from PBMCs. Every receptor here comes from a human donor with aplastic anemia.

This clonotype was observed at least ten times. This sequence joins TRBV20-1 and TRBJ1-5; D is possibly TRBD1 (6 bases). The CDR3 runs 12 residues. V lost 6 bases to trimming and J lost 6 bases, with 12 bases between them. Germline loops: CDR1 DFQATT, CDR2 SNEGSKA (reference sequence). The CDR3 DNA sequence: TGCAGTGCCGGGAAACAGGGTCAGCCCCAGCATTTT. Its protein product is CSAGKQGQPQHF.

This clonotype was detected ten times or more. V and J are TRBV19 and TRBJ2-5; D uncertain. Germline CDR1 and CDR2: LNHDA and SQIVND (reference sequence). Trimming left V 2 bases short and J 1 base short, with 5 bases between. The CDR3 is made up of 13 amino acids. The CDR3 protein is CASSILGQETQYF. In DNA, the CDR3 is TGTGCCAGTAGTATACTAGGCCAAGAGACCCAGTACTTC.

The chain employs TRBV29-1 and TRBJ2-1, with TRBD2 matching over 9 bases. With V trimmed by 4 bases and J by 7 bases, 11 bases remained unmatched. This CDR3 contains 15 residues. CDR1 SQVTM and CDR2 ANQGSEA come from the germline V gene. The CDR3 DNA reads as TGCAGCGTTGGGGCAACGGCTAGCGGGATTAATGAGCAGTTCTTC. Amino acids: CSVGATASGINEQFF.

As concerns this clonotype: One base away lies a much larger clone, so this may be a sequencing read error. The CDR3 loop reads CASSLRRGSTDTRYF. CDR3 DNA: TGTGCCAGCAGTTTGCGGCGGGGGTCCACAGATACGCGGTATTTT. The chain recombines TRBV2 with TRBJ2-3; 7 bases agree with TRBD2. The CDR3 has 15 amino acids. Germline V gives CDR1 SNHLY, CDR2 FYNNEI.

This clonotype appeared a few times. The chain links TRBV4-2 to TRBJ1-3, with 9 nucleotides matching TRBD1. CDR3 length: 20 residues. The V gene's germline CDR1 is LGHNA and CDR2 YNFKEQ. J was trimmed by 5 bases and V by 4 bases; bases with no gene match: 21. As DNA, the CDR3 is TGTGCCAGCAGCCCTTTAATCAAAAGACAAGGGGGACAGGGACGAAACACCATATATTTT. Encoded protein: CASSPLIKRQGGQGRNTIYF.

This chain links TRBV2 with TRBJ2-5; D not resolved. Germline CDR1 reads SNHLY; CDR2 reads FYNNEI. Between the trimmed V and J ends, which lost 2 bases and 7 bases, there was a span of 11 bases. The CDR3 consists of 13 residues. The CDR3 spells CASSESEMGTQYF. CDR3 sequence (DNA): TGTGCCAGCAGTGAATCGGAGATGGGGACCCAGTACTTC.

This clonotype was recorded at least ten times. The chain carries TRBV9 and TRBJ1-1; a possible D gene is TRBD1 (6 bases). The germline gives CDR1 SGDLS, CDR2 YYNGEE. Trimming left V 0 bases short and J 8 bases short, with 8 bases between. This CDR3 is 12 amino acids long. The DNA of the CDR3 is TGTGCCAGCAGCGTAGACGGACAGGAAGCTTTCTTT. Its protein is CASSVDGQEAFF.

This clonotype was found many times. J is TRBJ2-5 and V is TRBV7-3; D perhaps matches TRBD2 (7 bases). V lost 5 bases and J 5 bases, leaving 12 bases between the germline ends. The CDR3 runs to 13 residues. Germline V gene data show CDR1 as SGHTA and CDR2 as FQGTGA. CDR3 nucleotides: TGTGCCAGCAGCCCTGGGGGGGCCGAGACCCAGTACTTC. Amino acid sequence: CASSPGGAETQYF.

This clonotype has a count of ten or more. This chain uses TRBV7-9 with TRBJ1-6, with unresolved D. Germline CDR1 and CDR2: SEHNR and FQNEAQ (reference sequence). V was trimmed by 5 bases and J by 8 bases, leaving 19 bases between them. There are 16 residues in the CDR3. CDR3 in amino acids: CASSRQQTKEDSPLHF. DNA for the CDR3: TGTGCCAGCAGCCGGCAGCAGACGAAAGAGGATTCACCCCTCCACTTT.

A note on this clonotype: At one end the junction does not follow the germline gene, possibly because of a read error. For the CDR3, the DNA is TGTGCCAGCAGTGGACCACAGGGCAATGAGCCCCAGCATTTT. Amino acids: CASSGPQGNEPQHF. The V gene is TRBV2, the J gene TRBJ1-5, with D possibly matching TRBD1 (6 bases). The germline V gene encodes CDR1 SNHLY and CDR2 FYNNEI. This CDR3 has 14 residues.

The chain is built from TRBV5-1 and TRBJ1-2; D unclear. Germline CDR1 is SGHRS and CDR2 is YFSETQ. Between the trimmed V and J ends, which lost 6 bases and 6 bases, there was a span of 18 bases. There are 14 residues in the CDR3. The CDR3 bases are TGCGCCAGCAACACCGGAGGAGAGTTTAATGGCTACACCTTC. It is translated as CASNTGGEFNGYTF.

This clonotype was counted many times. The chain recombines TRBV5-1 with TRBJ1-2, with a tentative D call TRBD1 (5 bases). The V end was cut by 4 bases, the J end by 4 bases, with 11 bases between. This CDR3 is 13 amino acids long. The V gene's germline CDR1 is SGHRS and CDR2 YFSETQ. CDR3 amino acids: CASSRDEVYGYTF. CDR3 DNA sequence: TGCGCCAGCAGCCGGGACGAGGTCTATGGCTACACCTTC.

This chain joins TRBV19 and TRBJ2-7, with a tentative D call TRBD2 (5 bases). Germline values: CDR1 LNHDA, CDR2 SQIVND (reference sequence). This CDR3 has 13 residues. The germline V and J ends were trimmed by 4 bases and 5 bases, with 12 bases remaining between them. CDR3: CASSRGLDHEQYF. Written as DNA, the CDR3 is TGTGCCAGTAGTAGAGGACTTGACCACGAGCAGTACTTC.

This clonotype was found many times. V gene TRBV2 combines with J gene TRBJ2-5; D gene unclear. CDR3 size: 14 residues. Germline CDR1 SNHLY, CDR2 FYNNEI. V gave up 4 bases and J gave up 1 base, with 10 bases separating them. CDR3 coding DNA: TGTGCCAGCAGTGGGCGGTGGTCCCAAGAGACCCAGTACTTC. It codes for CASSGRWSQETQYF. Using reference TRBV2 and TRBJ2-5 for the parts outside the CDR3, the full variable domain is EPEVTQTPSHQVTQMGQEVILRCVPISNHLYFYWYRQILGQKVEFLVSFYNNEISEKSEIFDDQFSVERPDGSNFTLKIRSTKLEDSAMYFCASSGRWSQETQYFGPGTRLLVL.

This clonotype was seen just once. V is TRBV7-8 and J is TRBJ2-5, with D tentatively TRBD1 (6 bases). Trimming pared 5 bases from V and 1 base from J, leaving 8 bases between. The germline V gene encodes CDR1 SGHVS and CDR2 FQNEAQ. The CDR3 spans 13 residues. The CDR3 region is CASSETGQETQYF. The CDR3, as DNA: TGTGCCAGCAGCGAGACAGGCCAAGAGACCCAGTACTTC.

There are many counts of this clonotype. The V and J genes are TRBV19 and TRBJ1-1; possibly TRBD1 for D (6 bases). V lost 5 bases, J lost 11 bases, and 15 bases lay in between. CDR3 length: 12 residues. Germline V gene sequence: CDR1 LNHDA, CDR2 SQIVND (reference sequence). In DNA, the CDR3 is TGTGCCAGTAGTCCCCGGACAGAAGTGGCTTTCTTT. Protein: CASSPRTEVAFF.

In this sample, this clonotype turned up many times. The gene calls are TRBV4-2 and TRBJ2-6; perhaps TRBD2 as D (7 bases). Germline V gene sequence: CDR1 LGHNA, CDR2 YNFKEQ. The CDR3 covers 18 residues. The V end was cut by 4 bases, the J end by 0 bases, with 16 bases between. CDR3 sequence: CASSPGGSSRSGANVLTF. CDR3 nucleotide sequence: TGTGCCAGCAGCCCGGGGGGCTCTTCCCGCTCTGGGGCCAACGTCCTGACTTTC.